What follows describes a single T cell receptor beta chain. As yet, its antigen is unknown. The entry originates in a study of blood T cells in healthy people across ages. Alongside a J-beta primer mix, a sample-barcoded 5' primer served in a second PCR lasting roughly 6 to 11 cycles. Each TCR beta cDNA got a 12-nucleotide random molecular identifier. MiXCR, run by TCRdb on the 5' RACE reads, gives a single entry per CDR3 protein. The sample has 890,000 or so distinct CDR3 sequences; around 62% are singletons. The CDR3 spans 17 residues. CDR1 and CDR2 (germline): SGHAT, FQNNGV. V dropped 4 bases and J dropped 2; count of bases not matched to a gene: 11. General study points: Older age went with lower TCR beta diversity per million T cells, in a roughly linear way.

The origin of this receptor is a man aged 30-40 years in good health. Input material: blood. The rearrangement links TRBV11-2 to TRBJ2-3; 8 bases agree with TRBD2. The CDR3 loop is CASSSDLRGEDTDTQYF. The CDR3 DNA follows: TGTGCCAGCAGCTCGGACCTGCGGGGGGAGGACACAGATACGCAGTATTTT.